This TCR beta chain was recorded in a study of CD8 T cells in ankylosing spondylitis. CDR1 is SGHRS, CDR2 YFSETQ, per germline. Trimming removed 0 bases from V and 2 bases from J; junction bases left unmatched: 7. This CDR3 region has 17 residues. General study findings and limits: Earlier work had already found some motif variants in reactive arthritis synovial fluid and blood.

By quantitative 5'-RACE with molecular barcodes, the TCR beta libraries were made. TCRdb passed the 5' RACE reads through MiXCR, listing each CDR3 protein once. This sample yields approximately 220,000 distinct CDR3 sequences, of which 25% to 30% are seen a single time; just over 6.5% belongs to the top ten. This clonotype has ten or more counts. The antigen remains unidentified. Sequencing was carried out using blood, either unsorted or a sorted T cell fraction (not recorded which). This sequence originates from a male donor with ankylosing spondylitis or in good health (not recorded which). The chain recombines TRBV5-1 with TRBJ2-3; 9 bases map to TRBD2. CDR3 sequence (DNA): TGCGCCAGCAGCTTGGTAGCTAGCGGGATCCCCACAGATACGCAGTATTTT. Protein product: CASSLVASGIPTDTQYF. Filled out from reference TRBV5-1 and TRBJ2-3, the complete variable domain reads KAGVTQTPRYLIKTRGQQVTLSCSPISGHRSVSWYQQTPGQGLQFLFEYFSETQRNKGNFPGRFSGRQFSNSRSEMNVSTLELGDSALYLCASSLVASGIPTDTQYFGPGTRLTVL.